Given below is one TCR beta chain in context. The target antigen is unknown. An end of the junction does not agree with germline; a read error may underlie this. The sample is drawn from a study of tumor-infiltrating lymphocytes in primary liver carcinoma. Background on the study: Surgical resection was the treatment these patients received for primary liver carcinoma. Sample counts of productive TCRbeta reads spanned roughly 3.65 to 8 million; these counts were similar across tissue types. Points from the study as a whole: A significantly higher top-250-clone fraction was recorded for tumors than for blood (p = 0.039).

Germline DNA was also extracted, and blood RNA derived from unsorted whole blood. The patients carried chronic HBV infection and had received no treatment. A constant-region primer served to make TCR beta cDNA from about 500 ng total RNA. Investigators got TCR beta libraries out of three nested multiplex PCR rounds, done with slightly modified ARM-PCR. TRBV1-TRBV30 forward primers paired with a C-beta reverse primer drove the first two PCR rounds, about 9 cycles each. TCRdb ran MiXCR on the multiplex PCR reads and lists one entry per CDR3 protein. Counted here are about 350,000 distinct CDR3 sequences, 65% occurring once; the ten biggest clones make up roughly 6.5%. The germline CDR1 and CDR2 sequences are SEHNR and FQNEAQ (reference sequence). The CDR3 has 15 amino acids.

Input material: peripheral blood. This sequence joins TRBV7-9 and TRBJ2-5; D is undetermined. The receptor's source is a man aged 35 to 55 with primary liver carcinoma and hepatitis B virus infection. The chain's CDR3 is CASSLDSTYQEIQYF. CDR3 DNA sequence: TGTGCCAGCAGCTTAGATTCGACATACCAAGAGATCCAGTACTTC.